This passage covers 27 T cell receptor beta chains from one sample sequenced in a study of cytomegalovirus exposure and HLA in healthy donors (dated by TCRdb to about 2017). Libraries were prepared through the immunoSEQ multiplex PCR assay. For the multiplex PCR, a mixture combining 60 forward primers for TCR Vbeta segments and 13 reverse primers for TCR Jbeta segments was used. TCRdb took over this immuneACCESS table, retaining in-frame rearrangements with V and J assigned. Such tables are incomplete; in checked studies, under half of the missing clones stem from an unresolved V gene, and the remainder is unexplained. Recorded for this sample are more than 200,000 clones; 82% of them occurred a single time. Jointly, the top ten make up approximately 6.5% of the sample. Sequencing was done on a sample of PBMCs. These receptors came from a man in his forties in good health and CMV-seropositive.

This sequence joins TRBV20-1 and TRBJ1-1; TRBD1 is a possible D gene (5 bases). Germline CDR1 and CDR2: DFQATT and SNEGSKA (reference sequence). Trimming left V 0 bases short and J 6 bases short, with 5 bases between. CDR3 length: 11 amino acids. The CDR3 region has the DNA TGCAGTGCTAGAGACAGGGCTGAAGCTTTCTTT. The encoded protein is CSARDRAEAFF.

V gene TRBV18 combines with J gene TRBJ2-2; 9 bases match TRBD1. V trimming: 3 bases; J trimming: 1 base; junction bases outside the gene matches: 3. The germline V gene has CDR1 KGHSH and CDR2 LQKENI. The CDR3 length is 16 residues. CDR3 DNA: TGTGCCAGCTCACCTCGGACAGGGGAGAACACCGGGGAGCTGTTTTTT. This encodes CASSPRTGENTGELFF.

The rearrangement joins TRBV19 to TRBJ1-3, with TRBD1 matching over 9 bases. The V gene's germline CDR1 is LNHDA and CDR2 SQIVND (reference sequence). There are 15 residues in the CDR3. J was trimmed by 3 bases and V by 6 bases; bases with no gene match: 6. The CDR3 region has the DNA TGTGCCAGTAGATCGACAGGGGGAAGTGGAAACACCATATATTTT. Translation: CASRSTGGSGNTIYF.

The genes are TRBV2 and TRBJ2-1, with TRBD2 matching over 9 bases. J was trimmed by 3 bases and V by 6 bases; bases with no gene match: 6. Germline V CDR1 and CDR2: SNHLY, FYNNEI. The CDR3 is 15 residues long. The CDR3 bases are TGTGCCAGCAGACTCCTTAGCGGGGGCTACAATGAGCAGTTCTTC. Amino acid sequence: CASRLLSGGYNEQFF.

The CDR3 bases are TGTGCCAGCAGTCGACAGGGGAACACTGAAGCTTTCTTT. It is translated as CASSRQGNTEAFF. The chain uses TRBV5-5 and TRBJ1-1; the match to TRBD1 covers 7 bases. The CDR3 contains 13 residues. Unmatched junction bases numbered 2, after V lost 5 bases and J lost 1 base. Germline CDR1 reads SGHKS; CDR2 reads YYEKEE (reference sequence).

This clone was observed a handful of times. V and J are TRBV4-1 and TRBJ2-1; 11 bases are shared with TRBD1. V dropped 5 bases and J dropped 5; count of bases not matched to a gene: 26. The CDR3 runs to 22 residues. Per the germline V gene, CDR1 is MGHRA and CDR2 is YSYEKL. CDR3 in amino acids: CASSNVNLGTGGPRGLNNEQFF. Written as DNA, the CDR3 is TGCGCCAGCAGCAACGTGAACCTGGGGACAGGGGGACCGAGGGGTCTTAACAATGAGCAGTTCTTC.

The V gene is TRBV5-1, the J gene TRBJ2-2; 9 nucleotides match TRBD2. The V gene end was trimmed by 2 bases and the J gene end by 2 bases; junction bases not matched to a gene: 7. Germline V gene lookup returns CDR1 SGHRS and CDR2 YFSETQ. The CDR3 is made up of 17 amino acids. This CDR3 is CASSLRGLAGNTGELFF. CDR3 sequence (DNA): TGCGCCAGCAGCTTACGCGGGCTAGCGGGAAACACCGGGGAGCTGTTTTTT. Drawing the rest from reference TRBV5-1 and TRBJ2-2, the complete variable domain is KAGVTQTPRYLIKTRGQQVTLSCSPISGHRSVSWYQQTPGQGLQFLFEYFSETQRNKGNFPGRFSGRQFSNSRSEMNVSTLELGDSALYLCASSLRGLAGNTGELFFGEGSRLTVL.

For this clone: This sample also contains other DNA sequences that code for the same CDR3. V usage is TRBV27 and J usage is TRBJ2-2; D is unresolved. V lost 6 bases and J 5 bases, leaving 7 bases between the germline ends. The germline gives CDR1 MNHEY, CDR2 SMNVEV (reference sequence). This CDR3 spans 12 amino acids. The CDR3 here is CASSLRTGELFF. CDR3 bases: TGTGCCAGCAGCTTACGGACCGGGGAGCTGTTTTTT.

This clone was seen a single time. This sequence joins TRBV5-6 and TRBJ1-3; 7 positions agree with TRBD1. V lost 2 bases and J lost 0; bases outside the gene matches: 5. CDR1 and CDR2 from the germline V gene are SGHDT and YYEEEE. The CDR3 extends over 16 amino acids. CDR3 nucleotides: TGTGCCAGCAGCTTTAGGGGACAGTTCTCTGGAAACACCATATATTTT. Its protein is CASSFRGQFSGNTIYF.

The chain uses TRBV5-4 and TRBJ2-6; 7 bases line up with TRBD1. V shed 0 bases and J 0 bases; nucleotides not matched to a gene: 6. Per the germline V gene, CDR1 is SGHNT and CDR2 is YYREEE (reference sequence). This CDR3 is 18 amino acids long. The CDR3 reads CASSLVWDSYSGANVLTF. DNA of the CDR3: TGTGCCAGCAGCTTGGTTTGGGACAGTTACTCTGGGGCCAACGTCCTGACTTTC.

This clone occurred once. The chain carries TRBV12-5 and TRBJ2-5; D remains unclear. The length of the CDR3 is 11 residues. CDR1 is LGHNT, CDR2 FRNRAP, per germline. Trimming shortened V by 8 bases and J by 2 bases, and 6 bases separated the two germline ends. This CDR3 is CASQKQETQYF. CDR3 DNA sequence: TGTGCTAGTCAGAAGCAAGAGACCCAGTACTTC.

This clone was seen a few times. This chain links TRBV19 with TRBJ1-1; 10 bases are shared with TRBD1. J lost 5 bases, V lost 5 bases, and 8 bases had no gene match. The CDR3 runs 15 residues. Looked up from germline, CDR1 is LNHDA and CDR2 is SQIVND (reference sequence). As DNA, the CDR3 is TGTGCCAGTAGTTGGGGGACAGGGGCAGATACTGAAGCTTTCTTT. Protein sequence: CASSWGTGADTEAFF.

The rearrangement uses TRBV6-4 and TRBJ2-1, with a weak D call TRBD2 (5 bases). The CDR3 contains 16 residues. Germline CDR1 reads MRHNA; CDR2 reads SNTAGT. With 0 bases removed from V and 0 bases from J, the gap between germline ends came to 9 bases. The CDR3 DNA sequence: TGTGCCAGCAGTGACTCGGGAGAGAGCTCCTACAATGAGCAGTTCTTC. This sequence encodes CASSDSGESSYNEQFF.

The J gene is TRBJ2-1, the V gene TRBV19, with 8 bases aligning to TRBD2. The CDR3 spans 15 residues. V gave up 2 bases and J gave up 6 bases; unmatched junction bases: 6. Germline V gene data show CDR1 as LNHDA and CDR2 as SQIVND (reference sequence). CDR3 coding DNA: TGTGCCAGTAGTATAACGGGAGGGTGGGGCAATGAGCAGTTCTTC. Amino acid sequence: CASSITGGWGNEQFF.

The V gene is TRBV5-4, the J gene TRBJ2-1, with TRBD2 matching 9 bases. V lost 1 base and J lost 9; bases outside the gene matches: 8. Germline CDR1 SGHNT, CDR2 YYREEE (reference sequence). The CDR3 covers 15 residues. Here the CDR3 reads CASSLYAGGPSEQFF. For the CDR3, the DNA is TGTGCCAGCAGCTTGTATGCGGGAGGGCCTAGTGAGCAGTTCTTC.

The rearrangement joins TRBV5-1 to TRBJ1-2, with D possibly matching TRBD1 (6 bases). CDR1 is SGHRS, CDR2 YFSETQ, per germline. The germline V and J ends were trimmed by 5 bases and 3 bases, with 11 bases remaining between them. The CDR3 has 13 amino acids. The DNA of the CDR3 is TGCGCCAGCAGGACGGGGGGCGACTATGGCTACACCTTC. This gives the protein CASRTGGDYGYTF.

This clone was found a few times. This chain links TRBV9 with TRBJ2-3; D perhaps matches TRBD2 (5 bases). V lost 4 bases and J 5 bases, leaving 17 bases between the germline ends. Germline V gene sequence: CDR1 SGDLS, CDR2 YYNGEE. The CDR3 runs 15 residues. CDR3 nucleotides: TGTGCCAGCAGCCCCCTTAGAGATGCGGGAGATACGCAGTATTTT. This translates into CASSPLRDAGDTQYF.

Here the CDR3 reads CASSLDRVRTDTQYF. DNA of the CDR3: TGTGCCAGCAGCCTGGACAGGGTTCGCACAGATACGCAGTATTTT. The genes are TRBV5-5 and TRBJ2-3; 8 nucleotides agree with TRBD1. The CDR3 length is 15 residues. Germline loops: CDR1 SGHKS, CDR2 YYEKEE (reference sequence). Losses at the gene ends were 4 bases for V and 1 base for J; bases not matched to a gene: 5.

The CDR3 bases are TGCAGCGTTTTCCCTCGGGGAGGGCCGAGTGAGCAGTTCTTC. It codes for CSVFPRGGPSEQFF. The chain carries TRBV29-1 and TRBJ2-1; 7 bases match TRBD2. Trimming at V came to 5 bases and at J to 9 bases, leaving 13 bases not matched to a gene. The CDR3 is 14 residues long. CDR1 and CDR2 (germline): SQVTM, ANQGSEA.

The chain combines TRBV9 with TRBJ2-1, with a possible D match to TRBD2 (5 bases). The CDR3 has 13 residues. V was clipped by 0 bases and J by 8 bases, with 9 bases between them. Germline V gene sequence: CDR1 SGDLS, CDR2 YYNGEE. The CDR3 here is CASSVGGAHEQFF. The CDR3 DNA sequence: TGTGCCAGCAGCGTAGGGGGAGCCCATGAGCAGTTCTTC.

This clone was observed once. The chain is built from TRBV7-6 and TRBJ2-7; no reliable D call. Germline V gene data show CDR1 as SGHVS and CDR2 as FNYEAQ. The CDR3 is 13 residues long. The V end was cut by 1 base, the J end by 6 bases, with 10 bases between. CDR3 amino acids: CASSLGAASEQYV. In DNA form, the CDR3 reads TGTGCCAGCAGCTTAGGGGCCGCTAGCGAGCAGTACGTC.

This clone was found a few times. The chain combines TRBV19 with TRBJ2-7; TRBD1 is a possible D gene (7 bases). CDR1 and CDR2 (germline): LNHDA, SQIVND (reference sequence). The V gene lost 6 bases and the J gene lost 3 bases, with 21 bases spanning the gap. This CDR3 comprises 16 residues. Written as DNA, the CDR3 is TGTGCCAGTAGAGGCGGGACAGCCGGGGGATTCTACGAGCAGTACTTC. This gives the protein CASRGGTAGGFYEQYF.

The chain joins TRBV19 to TRBJ1-1; tentatively, D is TRBD1 (6 bases). Germline V lookup: CDR1 LNHDA, CDR2 SQIVND (reference sequence). The CDR3 spans 15 residues. Trimming pared 7 bases from V and 1 base from J, leaving 16 bases between. The CDR3, as DNA: TGTGCCAGTAAATTCTTCGGACAGTCGAACACTGAAGCTTTCTTT. It is translated as CASKFFGQSNTEAFF.

The chain carries TRBV29-1 and TRBJ1-1; TRBD1 matches 9 bases. Germline trimming cut 1 base from V and 4 bases from J; bases unmatched to any gene: 4. The CDR3 totals 14 residues. From germline, CDR1 is SQVTM and CDR2 ANQGSEA. The CDR3, as DNA: TGCAGCGTTGAAGTGGGACAGGGTAGCACTGAAGCTTTCTTT. Its translation: CSVEVGQGSTEAFF.

V gene TRBV19 combines with J gene TRBJ1-1; D is uncertain. This CDR3 spans 14 amino acids. V lost 3 bases and J lost 5, with 13 bases in between. In germline, CDR1 is LNHDA, CDR2 SQIVND (reference sequence). As DNA, the CDR3 is TGTGCCAGTAGTATTGAGGGCTTGCGGACTGAAGCTTTCTTT. This encodes CASSIEGLRTEAFF.

V and J are TRBV4-2 and TRBJ2-1, with 10 bases identical to TRBD1. This CDR3 is built from 15 residues. J lost 8 bases, V lost 1 base, and 5 bases had no gene match. CDR1 and CDR2 from the germline V gene are LGHNA and YNFKEQ. The DNA for the CDR3 is TGTGCCAGCAGCCAAGGGACAGGGGGGTGGGATGAGCAGTTCTTC. It encodes CASSQGTGGWDEQFF.

This chain connects TRBV6-5 to TRBJ2-1; TRBD2 agrees at 7 bases. Germline trimming cut 2 bases from V and 8 bases from J; bases unmatched to any gene: 6. Germline V CDR1 and CDR2: MNHEY, SVGAGI. This CDR3 contains 14 residues. CDR3 in amino acids: CASSYRLASDEQFF. Here the CDR3 DNA reads TGTGCCAGCAGTTACAGACTAGCTAGCGATGAGCAGTTCTTC.